A selection of T cell receptor beta chains follows, all from one sample in a study of cytomegalovirus exposure and HLA in healthy donors. Profiling relied on immunoSEQ multiplex PCR, and the TCRdb table lists in-frame clones only, not all of them. The sample lists about 120,000 clones; 7% to 9.5% were seen once. Specimen: PBMCs. Receptor source: a woman aged 40-49 years in good health and CMV-seropositive. CDR3s include the opening cysteine and the closing phenylalanine or tryptophan. The D gene is left open where the match is weak. A row's size may be missing; if present it is once, few, many or a size class.

clone size	D gene	J gene	V gene	CDR3 protein	CDR3 DNA
-	TRBD2	TRBJ2-2	TRBV11-1	CASSLGLAGVVAGELFF	TGTGCCAGCAGCCTGGGACTAGCGGGGGTTGTAGCCGGGGAGCTGTTTTTT
few	-	TRBJ1-1	TRBV2	CASRQGGGTEAFF	TGTGCCAGCAGGCAGGGAGGGGGCACTGAAGCTTTCTTT
once	-	TRBJ2-7	TRBV5-1	CASSSSGISYEQYF	TGCGCCAGCAGCTCGTCAGGGATCTCCTACGAGCAGTACTTC
-	TRBD1	TRBJ1-5	TRBV7-2	CASSTTGTNQPQHF	TGTGCCAGCAGCACGACAGGGACCAATCAGCCCCAGCATTTT
few	TRBD1	TRBJ1-2	TRBV25-1	CASKTGNYGYTF	TGTGCCAGCAAGACAGGGAACTATGGCTACACCTTC
few	TRBD1	TRBJ1-1	TRBV7-9	CASSRGGAEDIEAFF	TGTGCCAGCAGCAGAGGGGGCGCGGAGGACATTGAAGCTTTCTTT
few	TRBD2	TRBJ2-5	TRBV2	CASTLPGGRETQYF	TGTGCCAGCACCTTACCGGGGGGGCGGGAGACCCAGTACTTC
-	-	TRBJ2-2	TRBV15	CATSGARANTGELFF	TGTGCCACCAGCGGAGCAAGAGCGAACACCGGGGAGCTGTTTTTT
-	TRBD1	TRBJ1-2	TRBV19	CASSTPTGGYGYTF	TGTGCCAGTAGTACTCCTACAGGGGGTTACGGCTACACCTTC
-	-	TRBJ2-7	TRBV7-2	CASSEGDEQYF	TGTGCCAGCAGCGAAGGAGACGAGCAGTACTTC
-	TRBD2	TRBJ2-1	TRBV18	CASSPSAGAYNEQFF	TGTGCCAGCTCACCGTCAGCGGGGGCATACAATGAGCAGTTCTTC
few	TRBD1	TRBJ1-1	TRBV28	CASSPPSPGQGSDTEAFF	TGTGCCAGCAGCCCACCCAGCCCGGGACAGGGGTCGGACACTGAAGCTTTCTTT
-	TRBD2	TRBJ2-5	TRBV7-8	CASSLEPIGGGGETQYF	TGTGCCAGCAGCTTAGAACCTATCGGGGGGGGCGGAGAGACCCAGTACTTC
few	-	TRBJ1-2	TRBV6-1	CASSEVGRDYGYTF	TGTGCCAGCAGTGAAGTCGGCAGGGATTATGGCTACACCTTC
-	-	TRBJ1-1	TRBV2	CASSKTGGPSGNTEAFF	TGTGCCAGCAGCAAGACAGGAGGCCCTAGCGGGAACACTGAAGCTTTCTTT
few	-	TRBJ2-3	TRBV4-2	CASSQETLRTADTQYF	TGTGCCAGCAGCCAAGAGACTCTACGCACGGCAGATACGCAGTATTTT